Listed below are T cell receptor beta chains from one sample, sequenced in a study of T-cell reconstitution after alpha-beta-depleted transplantation in children. One entry per CDR3 protein, called by TCRdb with MiXCR from the PCR reads. The data hold around 450,000 distinct CDR3 sequences, with 15% to 20% observed a single time. The sample was PBMCs, mostly from graft donor cells, taken 360 days after TCRalphabeta/CD19-depleted stem cell transplant. The receptors derive from a boy in the first two years of life who had a stem cell transplant for Wiskott-Aldrich syndrome, so the T cells may come from the graft donor. CDR3s include the opening cysteine and the closing phenylalanine or tryptophan. Size is omitted from some rows. Given values are once, few, many or a class for expanded clones.

TRBV6-2/TRBV6-3,15,NA,TRBJ2-1,CASSLTGGFVNEQFF
TRBV4-2,18,few,TRBJ2-2,CASSRGTWGKGMAGELFF
TRBV5-1,14,NA,TRBJ2-3,CASSFGFSTDTQYF
TRBV20-1,12,few,TRBJ2-4,CSPSLAKNIQYF
TRBV5-1,14,NA,TRBJ2-7,CASSLSSGSDEQYF
TRBV5-1,16,NA,TRBJ2-7,CASSYTSGRASDEQYF
TRBV12-3/TRBV12-4,15,few,TRBJ2-1,CASSFYSGSYNEQFF
TRBV20-1,15,few,TRBJ2-1,CSAPASGSSYNEQFF
TRBV29-1,13,NA,TRBJ2-7,CSAFSGRRHEQYF
TRBV15,14,few,TRBJ2-4,CATRAGTSGYIQYF
TRBV7-8,14,NA,TRBJ2-3,CASSFGDSTDTQYF
TRBV5-1,16,NA,TRBJ2-5,CASSLRTSGAQETQYF
TRBV20-1,15,few,TRBJ2-1,CSAIPASGGAYEQFF
TRBV5-1,17,few,TRBJ2-5,CASSLALAGGPGETQYF
TRBV10-2,16,NA,TRBJ2-2,CASRGTSGINTGELFF
TRBV20-1,14,NA,TRBJ2-4,CSARTSGGKNIQYF
TRBV3-1,14,many,TRBJ2-1,CATVGPPHGKEQFF
TRBV4-3,19,many,TRBJ2-5,CASSHQIPGLAGLQETQYF
TRBV10-3,12,NA,TRBJ2-5,CATATVPETQYF
TRBV7-9,15,few,TRBJ1-1,CASSLEAQRNTEAFF
TRBV18,11,NA,TRBJ1-3,CASAQGNTIYF
TRBV11-3,15,NA,TRBJ2-1,CASSSGPFTYNEQFF
TRBV12-3/TRBV12-4,16,NA,TRBJ2-7,CANSLGPGTSGYEQYF
TRBV3-1,17,many,TRBJ2-1,CASSQASGSLSYNEQFF
TRBV7-2,13,few,TRBJ1-2,CASRQGQVYGYTF
TRBV12-3/TRBV12-4,13,few,TRBJ2-7,CASSLLSPREQYF
TRBV24-1,17,NA,TRBJ2-5,CATSDFSPRGPGETQYF
TRBV5-1,16,NA,TRBJ2-3,CASSLEGQGLTDTQYF
TRBV4-3,16,NA,TRBJ2-2,CASSQLAGEGSGELFF
TRBV7-9,16,NA,TRBJ2-7,CASSGQGSHSSYEQYF
TRBV6-1,14,many,TRBJ1-4,CASSVWQTNEKLFF
TRBV10-3,15,few,TRBJ2-2,CAITPPMVPTGELFF
TRBV24-1,13,few,TRBJ2-1,CATSVSGDGEQFF
TRBV5-1,14,few,TRBJ2-5,CASGILAGVETQYF
TRBV12-3/TRBV12-4,18,once,TRBJ2-3,CASSSWDRGGERTDTQYF